These T cell receptor beta chains were read from a single sample in a study of T cell responses to AZD1222 COVID-19 vaccine. The protocol was immunoSEQ multiplex PCR, while the TCRdb copy is restricted to in-frame clones and leaves out a portion. This sample carries about 180,000 clones, around 90% of them seen once, and the ten largest clones take more than 7%. The sequences come from peripheral blood, collected on day 0 of AZD1222 vaccination. The receptor source for this set is an adult in good health. Both conserved end residues are trimmed from each CDR3.

CDR3 length | V gene | CDR3 protein
14 | TRBV5-1 | ASRARLAGVTDTQY
11 | TRBV28 | ASSWGHDYGYT
12 | TRBV5-4 | ASSPEGEYNEQF
11 | TRBV14 | ASSQTPGRGYT
10 | TRBV19 | ASSITGETQY
13 | TRBV27 | ASSGKALGNYGYT
15 | TRBV19 | ASSRDSGPSYNSPLH
11 | TRBV25-1 | ATRGPGTFGYT
13 | TRBV7-9 | ASSLGPTDNTEAF
14 | TRBV2 | ASSTPYGTGEEKLF
14 | TRBV5-4 | ASSPLERRAYNEQF
14 | TRBV4-2 | ASSQGPDYHSYEQY
11 | TRBV12-5 | ASGLPEVDGYT
15 | TRBV15 | ATSLDVAGQYPYEQY
8 | TRBV12-3/TRBV12-4 | ASSRNEQF
14 | TRBV5-4 | ASSLRLVGVGAEAF
13 | TRBV5-1 | ASSLVASGIYEQY
12 | TRBV29-1 | SVGMTGAVYEQY
14 | TRBV7-2 | ASRLRTNLRDTEAF
14 | TRBV10-3 | AISGAGYRGEDEQY
15 | TRBV5-6 | ASSLGTSPNWLYEQY
16 | TRBV19 | ASSQGTGGFLGTDTQY
9 | TRBV28 | ASSAYYEQY
13 | TRBV27 | ASSLHRGRTDGYT
15 | TRBV28 | ASSLGTSGVKLRKQY
14 | TRBV4-2 | ASSQEGARGSYEQY
10 | TRBV10-3 | ASRDRGSPLH
14 | TRBV2 | ASNPRQGVGQETQY
11 | TRBV29-1 | SVGTTLQETQY
13 | TRBV3-1/TRBV3-2 | ASSQLPGGPGEQF
11 | TRBV12-3/TRBV12-4 | ASSRLDADTQY